A selection of T cell receptor beta chains follows, all from one sample in a study of technical replicates of blood from a few donors. TCRdb's copy holds only in-frame clones and misses some; the assay was immunoSEQ multiplex PCR. The sample carries about 99,000 clones, 95% recorded once. Material: T cells isolated from PBMCs. All receptors derive from a human donor in good health. CDR3s include the opening cysteine and the closing phenylalanine or tryptophan. Fields, in order: CDR3 protein, D gene, J gene, V gene. The D gene is left open where the match is weak.

CASGRWGQEHYGYTF	TRBD1	TRBJ1-2	TRBV12-5
CASSQPTIAGGKGGELFF	TRBD2	TRBJ2-2	TRBV23-1
CASSTSRRGGGDEQFF	TRBD2	TRBJ2-1	TRBV5-6
CASSFASGGAETQYF	TRBD2	TRBJ2-5	TRBV7-7
CASSTSGGPTTQYF	TRBD2	TRBJ2-5	TRBV5-4
CASSQVRNTGELFF	NA	TRBJ2-2	TRBV4-1
CALSGQSLNTEAFF	NA	TRBJ1-1	TRBV7-9
CASSYEGPNEKLFF	NA	TRBJ1-4	TRBV6-6
CASSLTGSGRYGYTF	NA	TRBJ1-2	TRBV9
CASSITGGGLSQPQHF	TRBD1	TRBJ1-5	TRBV19
CASSHAPDYPAITDTQYF	NA	TRBJ2-3	TRBV2
CASTSEGVTEAFF	NA	TRBJ1-1	TRBV5-1
CASSADRAGNTIYF	NA	TRBJ1-3	TRBV25-1
CASSFKYGAVKASNEQFF	NA	TRBJ2-1	TRBV5-6
CASSAYFGTISSNQPQHF	NA	TRBJ1-5	TRBV27
CASSNRDRGMVTQYF	TRBD1	TRBJ2-3	TRBV11-2
CASSPTSGAYNEQFF	TRBD2	TRBJ2-1	TRBV2
CASSFNLPGQGAFGQPQHF	TRBD1	TRBJ1-5	TRBV28
CASSLNRLLSYNEQFF	NA	TRBJ2-1	TRBV7-9
CASSVVPDTGTGNVNTEAFF	TRBD1	TRBJ1-1	TRBV9
CASSVGSAVYEQYF	NA	TRBJ2-7	TRBV9
CASSFSSYEQYF	NA	TRBJ2-7	TRBV28
CASSETPTGSGYGYTF	TRBD1	TRBJ1-2	TRBV6-1
CASAPGQGSGNTIYF	TRBD1	TRBJ1-3	TRBV2
CASGLTPLGQGEAFF	TRBD1	TRBJ1-1	TRBV12-5
CASSLTGAAPQYF	TRBD1	TRBJ2-3	TRBV7-6
CASTGVESYNEQFF	NA	TRBJ2-1	TRBV10-2
CASSVGLWEFF	NA	TRBJ2-1	TRBV2
CSVETSTGGWETQYF	TRBD1	TRBJ2-5	TRBV29-1